The 2 T cell receptor beta chains in this list originate from one sample, sequenced in a study of molecular identifiers for immune sequencing clone quantification. TCRdb reprocessed the PCR reads with MiXCR, giving one entry per CDR3 protein. The sample shows some 97,000 distinct CDR3 sequences, roughly 38% of them seen only once. The sequencing sample was made of naive CD8+ T cells from blood, with Jurkat cell RNA spiked in. The sample's subset: FACS-sorted CD8+CD4-CCR7+CD45RA+ naive T cells. The receptors were gathered from a human donor in good health. Some libraries in this study had Jurkat cell RNA spiked in.

About this clonotype itself: Possible read error: a much larger clone is one base away. Lacking the conserved final phenylalanine or tryptophan, this CDR3 likely reflects a read error. This chain connects TRBV28 to TRBJ2-5; tentatively, D is TRBD2 (5 bases). V was pared by 2 bases and J by 4 bases, with 23 bases between. CDR3 length: 18 residues. CDR1 is MDHEN and CDR2 is SYDVKM in the germline V gene. The CDR3 region has the DNA TGTGCCAGCAGTTTACCCCCTGGGAGCCGTCTCCGTGGAGAGACCCAGTACTTA. It yields the protein CASSLPPGSRLRGETQYL.

A note on this clonotype: Possible read error: a much larger clone is one base away. The chain links TRBV7-8 to TRBJ2-3; 10 nucleotides match TRBD2. The trim removed 5 bases at V and 8 bases at J, leaving 13 bases unmatched. The CDR3 runs 16 residues. Germline loops: CDR1 SGHVS, CDR2 FQNEAQ. The CDR3: CASSRDQREGGGTQYF. In nucleotides, the CDR3 is TGTGCCAGCAGCCGGGACCAGCGGGAGGGTGGAGGTACGCAGTATTTT. Full variable domain (missing parts from reference TRBV7-8 and TRBJ2-3): GAGVSQSPRYKVAKRGQDVALRCDPISGHVSLFWYQQALGQGPEFLTYFQNEAQLDKSGLPSDRFFAERPEGSVSTLKIQRTQQEDSAVYLCASSRDQREGGGTQYFGPGTRLTVL.